What follows are 5 T cell receptor beta chains derived from one specimen sequenced in a study of blood T cell repertoires in COVID-19. Sequencing used immunoSEQ multiplex PCR; TCRdb keeps in-frame clones, though not all of them. This table holds approximately 430,000 clones, 75% to 90% found once. The sequencing input was peripheral blood. The receptors were sampled from a woman aged 25 to 39 with active or convalescent COVID-19.

The rearrangement joins TRBV27 to TRBJ1-2; 9 nucleotides match TRBD1. The CDR3 length is 15 residues. Germline assignment: CDR1 MNHEY and CDR2 SMNVEV (reference sequence). With V trimmed by 4 bases and J by 6 bases, 9 bases remained unmatched. CDR3: CASSSPDRGAHGYTF. The CDR3 DNA is TGTGCCAGCAGTTCACCGGACAGGGGAGCCCATGGCTACACCTTC.

This rearrangement joins TRBV7-9 to TRBJ2-7, with D perhaps TRBD1 (7 bases). The CDR3 runs 19 residues. CDR1 SEHNR and CDR2 FQNEAQ come from the germline V gene (reference sequence). Trimming removed 2 bases at V and 2 bases at J, with 25 bases between. CDR3 nucleotides: TGTGCCAGCAGCTTATCGCTAATGGCGCCAGGGGGGATCCCCTACGAGCAGTACTTC. Its translation is CASSLSLMAPGGIPYEQYF.

This clone was recorded at least ten times. In DNA form, the CDR3 reads TGTGCCAGCAGTTCCTGGCAGGGCGGTTACAATGAGCAGTTCTTC. It specifies CASSSWQGGYNEQFF. The chain carries TRBV6-5 and TRBJ2-1, with a tentative D call TRBD1 (5 bases). This CDR3 is built from 15 residues. Trimming shortened V by 4 bases and J by 4 bases, and 14 bases separated the two germline ends. Germline lookup yields CDR1 MNHEY and CDR2 SVGAGI.

This sequence joins TRBV30 and TRBJ1-6, with TRBD1 identical over 10 bases. Trimming cost V 1 base and J 10 bases; bases outside gene matches: 1. The V gene's germline CDR1 is GTSNPN and CDR2 SVGIG (reference sequence). The CDR3 is 13 residues long. The CDR3 region is CAWSGQGASPLHF. The CDR3 nucleotides are TGTGCCTGGAGTGGACAGGGGGCCTCACCCCTCCACTTT.

This chain joins TRBV30 and TRBJ2-1; 12 bases agree with TRBD2. V gave up 6 bases and J gave up 8 bases; unmatched junction bases: 5. The CDR3 is 13 residues long. Germline V lookup: CDR1 GTSNPN, CDR2 SVGIG (reference sequence). Here the CDR3 reads CACRLAGVYEQFF. For the CDR3, the DNA is TGTGCCTGCCGACTAGCGGGAGTATATGAGCAGTTCTTC.